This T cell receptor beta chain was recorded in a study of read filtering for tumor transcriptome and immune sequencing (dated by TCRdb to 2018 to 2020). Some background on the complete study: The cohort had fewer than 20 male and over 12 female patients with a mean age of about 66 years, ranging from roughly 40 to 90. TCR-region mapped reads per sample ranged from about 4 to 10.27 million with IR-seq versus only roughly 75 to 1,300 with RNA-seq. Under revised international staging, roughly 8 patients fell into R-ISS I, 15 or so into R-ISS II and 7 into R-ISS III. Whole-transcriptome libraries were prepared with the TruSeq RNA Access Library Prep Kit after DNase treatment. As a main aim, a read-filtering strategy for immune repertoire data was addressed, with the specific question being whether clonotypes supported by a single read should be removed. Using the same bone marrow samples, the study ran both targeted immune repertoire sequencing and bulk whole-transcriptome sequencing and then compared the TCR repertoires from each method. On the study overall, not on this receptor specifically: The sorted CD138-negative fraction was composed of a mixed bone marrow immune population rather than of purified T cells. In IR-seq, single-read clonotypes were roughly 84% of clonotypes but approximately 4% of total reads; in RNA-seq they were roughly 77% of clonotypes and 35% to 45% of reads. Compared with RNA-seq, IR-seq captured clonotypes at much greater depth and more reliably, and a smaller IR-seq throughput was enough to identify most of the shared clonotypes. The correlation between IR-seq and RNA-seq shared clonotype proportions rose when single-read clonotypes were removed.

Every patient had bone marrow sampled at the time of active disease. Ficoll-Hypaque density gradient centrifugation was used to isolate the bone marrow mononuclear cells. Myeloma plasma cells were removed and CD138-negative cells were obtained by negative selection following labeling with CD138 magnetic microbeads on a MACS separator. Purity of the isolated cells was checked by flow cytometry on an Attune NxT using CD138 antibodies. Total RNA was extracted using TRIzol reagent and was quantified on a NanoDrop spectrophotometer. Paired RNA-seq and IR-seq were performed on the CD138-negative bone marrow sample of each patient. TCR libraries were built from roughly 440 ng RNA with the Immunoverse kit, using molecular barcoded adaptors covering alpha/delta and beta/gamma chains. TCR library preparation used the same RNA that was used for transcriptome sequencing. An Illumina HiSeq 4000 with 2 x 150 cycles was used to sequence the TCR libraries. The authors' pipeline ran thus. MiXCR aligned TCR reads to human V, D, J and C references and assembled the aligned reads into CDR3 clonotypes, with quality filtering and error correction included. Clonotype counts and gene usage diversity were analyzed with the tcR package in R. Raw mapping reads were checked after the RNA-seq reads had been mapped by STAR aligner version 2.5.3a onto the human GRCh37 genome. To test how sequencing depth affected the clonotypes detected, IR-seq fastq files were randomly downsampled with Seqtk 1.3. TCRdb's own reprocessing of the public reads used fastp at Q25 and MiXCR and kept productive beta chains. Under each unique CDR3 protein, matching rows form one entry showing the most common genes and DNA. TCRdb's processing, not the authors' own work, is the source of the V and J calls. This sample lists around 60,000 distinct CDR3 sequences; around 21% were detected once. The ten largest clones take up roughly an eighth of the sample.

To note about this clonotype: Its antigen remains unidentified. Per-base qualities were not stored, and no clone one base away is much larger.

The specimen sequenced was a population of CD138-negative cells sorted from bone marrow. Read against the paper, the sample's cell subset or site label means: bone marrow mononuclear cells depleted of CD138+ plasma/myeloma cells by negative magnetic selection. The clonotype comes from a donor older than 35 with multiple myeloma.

The CDR3 reads as follows: CASENVVRRTLNYGYTF. The nucleotides read TGTGCCAGCGAAAATGTGGTTCGGCGAACTCTTAACTATGGCTACACCTTC. Recombination connected TRBV28 to TRBJ1-2, with the D gene not confidently named. Including cysteine and phenylalanine, the CDR3 has 17 amino acids. Just CDR3 DNA is preserved here, 51 bases in frame from base 1. CDR1 and CDR2, per the germline V gene, are MDHEN and SYDVKM. V is reduced by 8 bases and J by 1 base, leaving a spacing of 23 bases between them.